This T cell receptor beta chain was recovered during a study of control samples from healthy donors and cancer patients (dated by TCRdb to between 2020 and 2021). Receptor libraries were prepared by the immunoSEQ multiplex PCR assay. TCRdb stores this immuneACCESS table with in-frame sequences only. Part of the clones is absent; in the studies checked, under half of the shortfall reflects unresolved V genes, and no reason is known for the rest. A total of 120,000 or so clones appear in this sample, over 75% of them only once. The top ten hold about 3% of the sample. Remarks on this clone: The clone's antigen remains unknown. One base away there is no much larger clone; base qualities are not given.

The CDR3 sequence holds 12 residues, the cysteine and phenylalanine included. The sequence is cut down to CDR3 DNA, 36 bases in frame from base 1. V was cut back by 6 bases and J by 5 bases, leaving a gap of 11 bases between them. CDR1 and CDR2 are read off the germline V gene as SGHVS and FQNEAQ. This receptor was obtained from a man aged 60 to 75 in good health. Sequencing used blood. The sequence joins TRBV7-8 to TRBJ2-7; the D region possibly corresponds to TRBD2 (6 bases align). The CDR3 here reads CASSRGLNEQYF. The nucleotide sequence is given as TGTGCCAGCAGTCGAGGACTAAACGAGCAGTACTTC. Where the CDR3 stops, the reference TRBV7-8 and TRBJ2-7 genes take over; the full variable domain is GAGVSQSPRYKVAKRGQDVALRCDPISGHVSLFWYQQALGQGPEFLTYFQNEAQLDKSGLPSDRFFAERPEGSVSTLKIQRTQQEDSAVYLCASSRGLNEQYFGPGTRLTVT.